This TCR beta chain is drawn from a study of blood T cell repertoires in COVID-19. Whole-study context: Acute and convalescent COVID-19 specimens originated in the United States, Italy and Spain. The analysed material was cDNA or gDNA that came from T cells, B-cell-depleted T cells, or PBMCs.

Enrollment of patients from Seattle took place during active infection, with longitudinal follow-up. Original processing notes: Estimated nucleated cell counts came from reference gene primer amplification. Assay: immunoSEQ multiplex PCR; the TCRdb copy retains only in-frame clones and omits some. V and J calls and clone size come straight from that table; D and trimming were deduced from the DNA. The table shows a few hundred thousand clones, with roughly 90% occurring only once. Germline V lookup: CDR1 LNHDA, CDR2 SQIVND (reference sequence). With V trimmed by 5 bases and J by 5 bases, 9 bases remained unmatched. The CDR3 contains 16 residues.

The sequence came from a woman in her thirties with COVID-19, enrolled during active disease. The V and J genes are TRBV19 and TRBJ2-2, with 9 positions matching TRBD2. The sample was peripheral blood. CDR3 protein: CASSYWRGGSTGELFF. The CDR3 DNA is TGTGCCAGTAGTTATTGGCGGGGGGGCAGTACCGGGGAGCTGTTTTTT. Together with reference TRBV19 and TRBJ2-2, the CDR3 gives the full variable domain: DGGITQSPKYLFRKEGQNVTLSCEQNLNHDAMYWYRQDPGQGLRLIYYSQIVNDFQKGDIAEGYSVSREKKESFPLTVTSAQKNPTAFYLCASSYWRGGSTGELFFGEGSRLTVL.